Listed below are T cell receptor beta chains from one sample, sequenced in a study of regulatory T cells in long-lasting Graves disease. TCRdb reanalysed the multiplex PCR reads using MiXCR and keeps one entry per CDR3 protein. The sample contains fewer than 550,000 distinct CDR3 sequences, about 22% of which appear only once. The sample in question was peripheral blood mononuclear cells (PBMCs), obtained when the disease was refractory, from a patient treated with antithyroid drugs. The receptor set was obtained from a female donor with Graves disease. The CDR3 runs from the conserved cysteine through the conserved F or W. The order of the fields is D gene, clone size, J gene, V gene, CDR3 DNA, CDR3 protein. A D gene is named only where the DNA matches it firmly. Clone size is shown for a subset of rows, as once, few, many or a class of expanded clone.

TRBD2,.,TRBJ2-7,TRBV20-1,TGCAGTGCTAGAGATCCGAGCGGGAGCAACGAGCAGTACTTC,CSARDPSGSNEQYF
.,many,TRBJ2-5,TRBV13,TGTGCCAGCAGCTTAAGGAGGACGGGAGAGACCCAGTACTTC,CASSLRRTGETQYF
.,.,TRBJ1-1,TRBV30,TGTGCCTGGAGTGTTTTCGGGCAGACGAACACTGAAGCTTTCTTT,CAWSVFGQTNTEAFF
.,.,TRBJ2-2,TRBV6-5,TGTGCCAGCAGTTACGCAGGGAACGCGAACACCGGGGAGCTGTTTTTT,CASSYAGNANTGELFF
TRBD1,.,TRBJ2-5,TRBV7-9,TGTGCCAGCAGCACTGGGACAGGGGGCGCAGAGGAGACCCAGTACTTC,CASSTGTGGAEETQYF
TRBD1,.,TRBJ2-7,TRBV6-1,TGTGCCAGCAGGAGGACAGGGTTGCCCTACGAGCAGTACTTC,CASRRTGLPYEQYF
.,many,TRBJ1-2,TRBV6-5,TGTGCCAGCAGTTACACCGGTCAGGGGAGCTATGGCTACACCTTC,CASSYTGQGSYGYTF
.,.,TRBJ1-1,TRBV30,TGTGCCTGGAGTGTATCAGCGGCCACTGAAGCTTTCTTT,CAWSVSAATEAFF
.,few,TRBJ1-5,TRBV6-6,TGTGCCAGCAGTTACTCGTCGGCAGACACCTTACGCAATCAGCCCCAGCATTTT,CASSYSSADTLRNQPQHF
TRBD2,.,TRBJ2-1,TRBV9,TGTGCCAGCAGCGTAGGGGTGGGAGGGAACAATGAGCAGTTCTTC,CASSVGVGGNNEQFF
.,few,TRBJ1-3,TRBV7-2,TGTGCCAGCAGAATGGACTCTGGAAACACCATATATTTT,CASRMDSGNTIYF
TRBD1,.,TRBJ2-2,TRBV5-5,TGTGCCAGCAGCTGGACAGGCAGTGGCACCGGGGAGCTGTTTTTT,CASSWTGSGTGELFF
.,many,TRBJ2-5,TRBV12-3/TRBV12-4,TGTGCCAGCAGCCCCGTGTCGGGCGGGGAGACCCAGTACTTC,CASSPVSGGETQYF
TRBD2,.,TRBJ2-7,TRBV12-3/TRBV12-4,TGTGCCAGCAGTTCTAGCGGGGGAGCCACTTCCTACGAGCAGTACTTC,CASSSSGGATSYEQYF
.,many,TRBJ1-1,TRBV12-3/TRBV12-4,TGTGCCAGCAAACCCGGGATCCTCCTCAAAAACACTGAAGCTTTCTTT,CASKPGILLKNTEAFF
TRBD2,many,TRBJ2-7,TRBV28,TGTGCCAGCAAGGGACTAGCGGGAGTAAGCAACGAGCAGTACTTC,CASKGLAGVSNEQYF
TRBD2,few,TRBJ2-7,TRBV10-3,TGTGCCATCAGCGGGACTAGCGGGATCCTAGGTGGCGAGCAGTACTTC,CAISGTSGILGGEQYF
TRBD2,.,TRBJ2-7,TRBV5-1,TGCGCCAGCAACCCTAGCGGTTACTCCTACGAGCAGTACTTC,CASNPSGYSYEQYF
.,many,TRBJ1-5,TRBV12-3/TRBV12-4,TGTGCCAGCAGCCCGGGCCAGGAGCCCCAGCATTTT,CASSPGQEPQHF
.,.,TRBJ2-7,TRBV20-1,TGCAGTGCTAGACTAAACGGACACTCCGCCTACGAGCAGTACTTC,CSARLNGHSAYEQYF
.,many,TRBJ1-4,TRBV4-1,TGCGCCAGCAGCCAAGAGGGGATCGCATCAGGGGATGAAAAACTGTTTTTT,CASSQEGIASGDEKLFF
TRBD1,many,TRBJ1-2,TRBV28,TGTGCCAGCAGTTCTCCGGGACAGGGGGCGGGAGGCTACACCTTC,CASSSPGQGAGGYTF
TRBD2,.,TRBJ2-2,TRBV7-6,TGTGCCAGCAGCCCCCGGGGGGGGCTGAACACCGGGGAGCTGTTTTTT,CASSPRGGLNTGELFF
.,.,TRBJ1-1,TRBV4-1,TGCGCCAGCAGCCAAGTCATAATGAACACTGAAGCTTTCTTT,CASSQVIMNTEAFF
.,.,TRBJ2-7,TRBV2,TGTGCCAGCAATGCTACTCCCTCCTACGAGCAGTACTTC,CASNATPSYEQYF
.,many,TRBJ1-1,TRBV28,TGTGCCAGCAGTTTTCGGGGGGTGAACACTGAAGCTTTCTTT,CASSFRGVNTEAFF